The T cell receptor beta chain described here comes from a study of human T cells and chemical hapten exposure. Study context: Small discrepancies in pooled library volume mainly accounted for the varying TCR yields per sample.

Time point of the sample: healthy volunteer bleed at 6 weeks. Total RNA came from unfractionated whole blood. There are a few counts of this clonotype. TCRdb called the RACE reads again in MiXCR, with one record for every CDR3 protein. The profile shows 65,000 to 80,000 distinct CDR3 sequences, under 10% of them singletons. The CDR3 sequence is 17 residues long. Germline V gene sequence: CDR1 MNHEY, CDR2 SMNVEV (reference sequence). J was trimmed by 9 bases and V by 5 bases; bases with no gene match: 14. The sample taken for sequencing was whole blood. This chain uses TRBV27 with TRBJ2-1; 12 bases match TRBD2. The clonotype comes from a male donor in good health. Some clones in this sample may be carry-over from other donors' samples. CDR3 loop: CASSRTSGVFRFGEQFF. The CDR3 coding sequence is TGTGCCAGCAGTCGGACTAGCGGGGTCTTTCGTTTTGGTGAGCAGTTCTTC.